Below are 18 T cell receptor beta chains sequenced from a single sample in a study of blood T cell repertoires in COVID-19. The table came from immunoSEQ multiplex PCR; TCRdb's copy has only in-frame clones and leaves some out. This table has roughly 170,000 clones, around four fifths appearing once. The sequenced sample was peripheral blood. These receptors all stem from a man aged 35-49 years who had recovered from COVID-19.

The chain is built from TRBV2 and TRBJ2-7; 7 nucleotides agree with TRBD1. The CDR3 totals 14 residues. Looked up from germline, CDR1 is SNHLY and CDR2 is FYNNEI. The junction had 3 bases not matched to a gene; V was cut back by 4 bases and J by 0 bases. CDR3 coding DNA: TGTGCCAGCAGTGTAGGGGACAGCTCCTACGAGCAGTACTTC. The encoded protein is CASSVGDSSYEQYF.

The chain recombines TRBV3-1 (or the pseudogene TRBV3-2) with TRBJ1-2; D is perhaps TRBD1 (5 bases). The germline V gene has CDR1 LGHDT and CDR2 YNNKEL (reference sequence). CDR3 length equals 15 residues. The germline V and J ends were trimmed by 5 bases and 5 bases, with 18 bases remaining between them. CDR3 in DNA: TGTGCCAGCAGCGCAGCGGGGGGGGTTGAATATGGCTACACCTTC. Translated, it gives CASSAAGGVEYGYTF.

Turning to this clone: At the DNA level, this CDR3 is encoded by other sequences in the same sample as well. V and J are TRBV13 and TRBJ1-2; 10 nucleotides align to TRBD1. CDR3 size: 14 residues. The germline CDR1 and CDR2 sequences are PRHDT and FYEKMQ (reference sequence). The V segment lost 3 bases and the J segment 5 bases; nucleotides outside the gene matches: 3. The CDR3 reads CASSLGQGTYGYTF. DNA of the CDR3: TGTGCCAGCAGCTTGGGACAGGGGACGTATGGCTACACCTTC.

The gene calls are TRBV29-1 and TRBJ2-7, with 9 bases lining up with TRBD2. Germline V gene sequence: CDR1 SQVTM, CDR2 ANQGSEA. The V segment lost 4 bases and the J segment 0 bases; nucleotides outside the gene matches: 10. The CDR3 is made up of 16 amino acids. For the CDR3, the DNA is TGCAGCGTTGTAGGCCCGGCGGGAGGGATCTCCTACGAGCAGTACTTC. Protein: CSVVGPAGGISYEQYF.

The rearrangement joins TRBV5-1 to TRBJ2-7; tentatively, D is TRBD1 (6 bases). V dropped 0 bases and J dropped 6 bases, with 13 bases sitting between them. The CDR3 has 14 amino acids. CDR1 is SGHRS, CDR2 YFSETQ, per germline. CDR3 DNA sequence: TGCGCCAGCAGCTTGGGAGTAGAAGGGGGCGAGCAGTACTTC. Protein: CASSLGVEGGEQYF.

The table lists this clone with a count of one. The chain is built from TRBV7-8 and TRBJ1-1; weak D call: TRBD1 (5 bases). Germline CDR1 reads SGHVS; CDR2 reads FQNEAQ. Deletions cut 3 bases from V and 2 bases from J, with 10 bases between. The CDR3 runs 14 residues. CDR3 nucleotide sequence: TGTGCCAGCAGCTTGGGCCAGGGAAACACTGAAGCTTTCTTT. It specifies CASSLGQGNTEAFF. The complete variable domain, with remaining parts taken from reference TRBV7-8 and TRBJ1-1, reads GAGVSQSPRYKVAKRGQDVALRCDPISGHVSLFWYQQALGQGPEFLTYFQNEAQLDKSGLPSDRFFAERPEGSVSTLKIQRTQQEDSAVYLCASSLGQGNTEAFFGQGTRLTVV.

The J gene is TRBJ1-5, the V gene TRBV10-3, with a tentative D call TRBD1 (6 bases). CDR1 is ENHRY, CDR2 SYGVKD, per germline. The length of the CDR3 is 15 residues. V lost 2 bases to trimming and J lost 3 bases, with 11 bases between them. CDR3 sequence: CAISEGGQHNQPQHF. CDR3 DNA sequence: TGTGCCATCAGTGAGGGAGGACAGCACAATCAGCCCCAGCATTTT.

CDR3 in amino acids: CASSSGVVTDTQYF. The CDR3 DNA follows: TGTGCCAGCAGCTCGGGAGTTGTGACAGATACGCAGTATTTT. The chain joins TRBV5-4 to TRBJ2-3; a possible D gene is TRBD2 (6 bases). Germline CDR1 and CDR2: SGHNT and YYREEE (reference sequence). The CDR3 contains 14 residues. The ends were cut back, 3 bases at V and 3 bases at J, with 11 bases in the middle.

J is TRBJ2-1 and V is TRBV6-2 or TRBV6-3; 8 bases are a match to TRBD2. The CDR3 covers 15 residues. After removal of 3 bases from V and 5 bases from J, the junction contained 6 bases not matched to a gene. Per the germline V gene, CDR1 is MNHEY and CDR2 is SVGEGT. The CDR3 bases are TGTGCCAGCAGTTATCGGGGACTAGATGACAATGAGCAGTTCTTC. It specifies CASSYRGLDDNEQFF.

CDR3 in DNA: TGTGCCACCAGCAGGCTAGGGACTAGCAGTTCTCCAGATACGCAGTATTTT. It codes for CATSRLGTSSSPDTQYF. The gene calls are TRBV15 and TRBJ2-3; 9 bases line up with TRBD2. Germline CDR1 and CDR2: LNHNV and YYDKDF (reference sequence). The trim removed 3 bases at V and 4 bases at J, leaving 11 bases unmatched. The CDR3 spans 17 residues.

The chain joins TRBV4-1 to TRBJ2-1; 10 nucleotides line up with TRBD1. The V and J ends lost 3 bases and 10 bases, in that order; junction bases with no gene match: 9. Germline-derived CDR1 and CDR2 are MGHRA and YSYEKL. This CDR3 spans 15 amino acids. DNA for the CDR3: TGCGCCAGCAGCCACAGACAGGGGGCGGTTAGGGAGCAGTTCTTC. Translation gives CASSHRQGAVREQFF.

The V gene is TRBV7-9, the J gene TRBJ1-3; D is perhaps TRBD1 (6 bases). The CDR3 loop spans 15 amino acids. V was shortened by 4 bases and J by 4 bases, with 14 bases between the two germline ends. CDR1 SEHNR and CDR2 FQNEAQ come from the germline V gene (reference sequence). Here the CDR3 DNA reads TGTGCCAGCAGCTCAAGGGGGGGTTCAGGAAACACCATATATTTT. Amino acid sequence: CASSSRGGSGNTIYF.

V usage is TRBV6-5 and J usage is TRBJ1-1; D is unresolved. The CDR3 is 11 residues long. The V gene's germline CDR1 is MNHEY and CDR2 SVGAGI. Trimming took 10 bases from V and 5 from J, leaving 11 bases between them. The CDR3 loop is CATKAGTEAFF. The CDR3 DNA sequence: TGTGCCACCAAAGCGGGGACTGAAGCTTTCTTT.

This chain joins TRBV6-4 and TRBJ2-5; tentatively, D is TRBD2 (6 bases). Germline V gene data show CDR1 as MRHNA and CDR2 as SNTAGT. V was trimmed by 10 bases and J by 1 base, leaving 13 bases between them. This CDR3 has 13 amino acids. CDR3 protein: CATLLSGQETQYF. CDR3 coding DNA: TGTGCCACTTTACTTAGCGGCCAAGAGACCCAGTACTTC.

The J gene is TRBJ2-7, the V gene TRBV30, with a tentative D call TRBD1 (5 bases). The length of the CDR3 is 13 residues. The ends were cut back, 0 bases at V and 2 bases at J, with 8 bases in the middle. Germline V gene data show CDR1 as GTSNPN and CDR2 as SVGIG (reference sequence). The CDR3 DNA sequence: TGTGCCTGGAGTGTAGGGGCAGCCTACGAGCAGTACTTC. Its translation is CAWSVGAAYEQYF.

The chain uses TRBV4-1 and TRBJ1-2; perhaps TRBD1 as D (6 bases). CDR3 length: 14 residues. CDR1 and CDR2 from the germline V gene are MGHRA and YSYEKL. Trimming shortened V by 2 bases and J by 7 bases, and 14 bases separated the two germline ends. DNA for the CDR3: TGCGCCAGCAGCCAAAGGGGGGGGGCAGGTGGCTACACCTTC. Its translation: CASSQRGGAGGYTF.

The chain carries TRBV5-1 and TRBJ2-3, with 7 bases identical to TRBD2. In germline, CDR1 is SGHRS, CDR2 YFSETQ. Unmatched junction bases numbered 6, after V lost 2 bases and J lost 3 bases. The CDR3 runs to 15 residues. The CDR3 bases are TGCGCCAGCAGCTTTAGCGGGTGGGGGACAGATACGCAGTATTTT. Its translation: CASSFSGWGTDTQYF.

Here the CDR3 reads CASSQEGRANYGYTF. Here the CDR3 DNA reads TGCGCCAGCAGCCAAGAAGGCAGGGCTAACTATGGCTACACCTTC. V and J are TRBV4-3 and TRBJ1-2, with D maybe TRBD1 (5 bases). There are 15 residues in the CDR3. The germline V gene has CDR1 LGHNA and CDR2 YSLEER. V was trimmed by 0 bases and J by 0 bases, leaving 8 bases between them.